The rows below give T cell receptor beta chains drawn from one sample of a study of T cells in Graves' hyperthyroidism and ophthalmopathy. TCRdb fed the multiplex PCR reads into MiXCR, producing one record per CDR3 protein. This sample has about 590,000 distinct CDR3 sequences, with roughly 14% found just once. Sequencing used blood. Receptors were obtained from a woman in her 30s with Graves' hyperthyroidism. CDR3s leave out the opening cysteine and the closing phenylalanine or tryptophan. Each record gives: CDR3 length, V gene, J gene, CDR3 protein.

CDR3 length: 12; V gene: TRBV4-3; J gene: TRBJ2-2; CDR3 protein: ASSQDFGPGELV
CDR3 length: 12; V gene: TRBV6-1; J gene: TRBJ2-3; CDR3 protein: ATGTASGTDTQY
CDR3 length: 12; V gene: TRBV5-1; J gene: TRBJ2-3; CDR3 protein: ASGPTSSTDTQY
CDR3 length: 13; V gene: TRBV7-2; J gene: TRBJ2-3; CDR3 protein: ASSLGWASTDTQY
CDR3 length: 14; V gene: TRBV6-2/TRBV6-3; J gene: TRBJ1-1; CDR3 protein: ASRKSTGYGSTEAF
CDR3 length: 12; V gene: TRBV6-1; J gene: TRBJ2-7; CDR3 protein: ASSPNGQGEGQY
CDR3 length: 14; V gene: TRBV12-5; J gene: TRBJ2-1; CDR3 protein: ASGLWDSSDYNEQF
CDR3 length: 16; V gene: TRBV3-1; J gene: TRBJ2-6; CDR3 protein: ASSRRTVLDSGANVLT
CDR3 length: 14; V gene: TRBV19; J gene: TRBJ2-3; CDR3 protein: ASSRPVTGGTDTQY
CDR3 length: 14; V gene: TRBV7-9; J gene: TRBJ1-1; CDR3 protein: ASSSTQDRVATEAF
CDR3 length: 9; V gene: TRBV27; J gene: TRBJ1-3; CDR3 protein: ASIGGHTIY
CDR3 length: 10; V gene: TRBV2; J gene: TRBJ1-1; CDR3 protein: ASTRQGVWAF
CDR3 length: 14; V gene: TRBV28; J gene: TRBJ1-2; CDR3 protein: ASSLYPTGTQYGYT
CDR3 length: 15; V gene: TRBV9; J gene: TRBJ2-1; CDR3 protein: ASSATLTRTEDDEQF